This T cell receptor (beta chain) emerged from a study of post-analysis software for immune sequencing data (dated by TCRdb to between 2014 and 2016). A note on the overall study: Recorded disease courses included relapsing-remitting, secondary progressive and progressive-relapsing multiple sclerosis, with some patients lacking subtype annotation. A subset of samples was prepared in parallel using single-end sample barcoding, then pooled and co-amplified after Illumina adapter ligation. The patient repertoires were compared against approximately twelve previously published healthy control repertoires obtained from donors aged roughly 6 to 28 years.

Results and caveats for the whole study, not just this receptor: When samples were clustered directly using the F measure, samples prepared in the same batch co-clustered strongly, which prompted a batch-effect correction. Significantly higher frequencies in patients than in controls were found for several TRBV segments, including TRBV5-6, TRBV5-1 and TRBV20-1. Significantly lower normalized Chao1 diversity was found in multiple sclerosis patients than in controls, suggesting substantial peripheral T-cell clonal expansion. The control group was slightly older than the multiple sclerosis patient group.

To demonstrate the VDJtools post-analysis software, the study profiled TCR beta repertoires from the peripheral blood of 10 to 15 young patients with multiple sclerosis. Multiple sclerosis patients were children and adolescents aged roughly 6 to 17 years. Notes on this clonotype: No antigen is known for it. No base qualities exist here, and no much larger clone lies one base off it.

Preparation of the library involved PCR. TCRdb names Illumina HiSeq 2500 as the instrument used. To reduce PCR and sequencing biases, unique molecular identifiers were incorporated into the TCR beta cDNA libraries. Every 1 to 10 million input T cells yielded approximately 500,000 cDNA molecules, meaning each molecule approximated one T cell. The patient libraries were prepared and sequenced with the same protocol used for the earlier healthy control dataset. Within a given batch, samples were prepared together, multiplexed and sequenced on the same HiSeq lane. The original pipeline was this. MIGEC was used to process the raw barcoded reads, and molecular identifier groups with only a single read were discarded before consensus assembly and CDR3 extraction. VDJtools was used for post-analysis of the clonotype tables, and diversity was normalized by down-sampling every dataset to the size of the smallest sample. To correct batch-related cross-sample contamination, repertoire overlap clustering matched CDR3 amino acid sequences but not nucleotide sequences. TCRdb reworked the public reads: Q25 trimming with fastp, MiXCR clone assembly, productive beta chains retained. CDR3 protein sequences are deduplicated, and each keeps its most common genes and DNA. None of the V and J calls come from the authors' own analysis; TCRdb made them. In all, the sample holds roughly 800,000 distinct CDR3 sequences, and 25% to 30% of those were seen once. Approximately 0.6% of the sample goes to the ten largest clones.

As encoded in the germline V gene (reference sequence), CDR1 is SEHNR while CDR2 is FQNEAQ. The CDR3 covers 13 residues, taking in both the cysteine and the phenylalanine. The entry retains the CDR3 DNA only, 39 bases that are in frame from base 1. V was cut back by 7 bases and J by 3 bases, leaving a gap of 13 bases between them. This chain is built from TRBV7-9 and TRBJ2-7, with the D call tentatively TRBD1 or TRBD2, each fitting 5 bases. This clonotype originated in a girl aged 5-17 years with multiple sclerosis. The sample was blood. The DNA sequence is TGTGCCAGCACCACCGGGACCGTCTACGAGCAGTACTTC. This sequence encodes CASTTGTVYEQYF. The CDR3, completed at both ends by the reference TRBV7-9 and TRBJ2-7 genes, gives the full variable domain DTGVSQNPRHKITKRGQNVTFRCDPISEHNRLYWYRQTLGQGPEFLTYFQNEAQLEKSRLLSDRFSAERPKGSFSTLEIQRTEQGDSAMYLCASTTGTVYEQYFGPGTRLTVT.